Sequencing of this T cell receptor beta chain was carried out in a study of T cell responses to AZD1222 COVID-19 vaccine. Study outcomes and limitations: Seropositive status at baseline applied to only six AZD1222 recipients. The study found vaccine-associated CD4 TCRs spanning spike, dominant at 160-218 and 743-854. Sampling captured repertoires only after the peak T cell response.

The CDR3 has 15 residues. The germline V gene encodes CDR1 MNHEY and CDR2 SVGEGT. V gave up 0 bases and J gave up 5 bases; unmatched junction bases: 3. TCRdb's table, derived via immunoSEQ multiplex PCR, lists solely in-frame clones and lacks some. The sample lists under 60,000 clones; 70% to 90% were seen once. In the case of this clone: What it binds is not known.

The receptor comes from an adult who received the AZD1222 COVID-19 vaccine. The starting material was peripheral blood, obtained 28 days after the second AZD1222 dose. The J gene is TRBJ2-1, the V gene TRBV6-2 or TRBV6-3, with TRBD2 matching over 8 bases. The CDR3 DNA reads TGTGCCAGCAGTTACTCGTCGGGAGGGCACAATGAGCAGTTCTTC. It specifies CASSYSSGGHNEQFF.